This is a list of T cell receptor beta chains from one sample in a study of blood T cell repertoires in COVID-19. Sequenced by immunoSEQ multiplex PCR; TCRdb stores in-frame clones only, minus some. There are 200,000 to 250,000 clones in the sample; approximately 83% occur only once, and approximately 4% lies in the top ten. The sample consisted of PBMCs or T cells enriched from blood (not recorded which). The source of these receptors is a woman between 40 and 55 years old who had been exposed to COVID-19. CDR3s include the opening cysteine and the closing phenylalanine or tryptophan. Fields, in order: J gene, clone size, V gene, CDR3 protein. Only part of the rows carry a size: once, few, many, or a class if the clone is expanded.

>TRBJ1-2|.|TRBV3-1/TRBV3-2
CASKPDGGYYGYTF
>TRBJ1-2|.|TRBV6-5
CASSYRTGDYGYTF
>TRBJ1-2|few|TRBV6-6
CASSYSKEDYGYTF
>TRBJ2-7|.|TRBV15
CATSRDRQGSYEQYF
>TRBJ2-7|.|TRBV27
CASQLRDRGSYEQYF
>TRBJ2-2|.|TRBV5-6
CASSWGTGTEYTGELFF
>TRBJ1-2|.|TRBV18
CASSLLMTGADDGYTF
>TRBJ1-1|few|TRBV3-1/TRBV3-2
CASSQLTGEIEAFF
>TRBJ1-1|.|TRBV5-4
CASSVDSQNTEAFF
>TRBJ2-7|.|TRBV19
CASSTQGNYEQYF
>TRBJ2-5|.|TRBV5-1
CASSTVGQGGETQYF
>TRBJ1-5|.|TRBV28
CASSHQRQYEHINQPQHF